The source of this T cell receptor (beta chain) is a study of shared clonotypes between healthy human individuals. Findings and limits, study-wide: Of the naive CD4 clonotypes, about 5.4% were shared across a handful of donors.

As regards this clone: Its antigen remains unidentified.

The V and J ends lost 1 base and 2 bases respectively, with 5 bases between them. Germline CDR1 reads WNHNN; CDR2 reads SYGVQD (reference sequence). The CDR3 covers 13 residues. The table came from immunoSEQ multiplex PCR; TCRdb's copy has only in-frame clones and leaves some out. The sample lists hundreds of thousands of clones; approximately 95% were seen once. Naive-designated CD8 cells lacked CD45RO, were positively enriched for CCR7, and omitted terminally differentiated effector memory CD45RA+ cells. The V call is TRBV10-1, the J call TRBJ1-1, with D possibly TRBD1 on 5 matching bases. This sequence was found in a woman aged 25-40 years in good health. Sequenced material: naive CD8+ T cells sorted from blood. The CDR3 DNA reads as TGCGCCAGCAGTGAGTGGGACAACACTGAAGCTTTCTTT. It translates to CASSEWDNTEAFF.